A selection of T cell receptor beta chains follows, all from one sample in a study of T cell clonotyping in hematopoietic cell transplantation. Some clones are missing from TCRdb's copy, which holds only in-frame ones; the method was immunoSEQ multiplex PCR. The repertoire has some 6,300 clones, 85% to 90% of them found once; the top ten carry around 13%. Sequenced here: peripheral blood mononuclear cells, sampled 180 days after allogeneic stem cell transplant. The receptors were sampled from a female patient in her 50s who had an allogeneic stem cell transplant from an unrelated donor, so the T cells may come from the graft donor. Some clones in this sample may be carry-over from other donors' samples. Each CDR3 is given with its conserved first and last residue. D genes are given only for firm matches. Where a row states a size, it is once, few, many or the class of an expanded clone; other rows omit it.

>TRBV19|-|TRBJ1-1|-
TGTGCCAGTAGTAGGGTCGGACAGATGAACACTGAAGCTTTCTTT
CASSRVGQMNTEAFF
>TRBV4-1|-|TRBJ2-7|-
TGCGCCAGCAGCCATGGATCCCCCAGGGCAGGGGACTACGAGCAGTACTTC
CASSHGSPRAGDYEQYF
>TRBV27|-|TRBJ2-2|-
TGTGCCAGCAGTCCTACAGGGAATACCGGGGAGCTGTTTTTT
CASSPTGNTGELFF
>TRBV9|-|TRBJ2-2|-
TGTGCCAGCAGCGTAGGAGGACCCGGGGAGCTGTTTTTT
CASSVGGPGELFF
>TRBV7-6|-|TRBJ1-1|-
TGTGCCAGCAGCTCGACCTCAAACCGCGGCGCTGAAGCTTTCTTT
CASSSTSNRGAEAFF
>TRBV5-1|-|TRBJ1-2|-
TGCGCCAGCAGCGGTGCGTCGAGTTCATATGGCTACACCTTC
CASSGASSSYGYTF
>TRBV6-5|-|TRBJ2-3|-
TGTGCCACCCTGCGAGAGGACACAGATACGCAGTATTTT
CATLREDTDTQYF
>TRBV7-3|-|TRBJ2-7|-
TGTGCCAGCAGCCCGGACAGTTCCTACGAGCAGTACTTC
CASSPDSSYEQYF
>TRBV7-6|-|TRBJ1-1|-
TGTGCCAGCAGCTTACGATACGGGCCCGGGTCTGAAGCTTTCTTT
CASSLRYGPGSEAFF
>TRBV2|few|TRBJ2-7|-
TGTGCCAGCAGTGAGGAGGATCCGAGTATCTACGAGCAGTACTTC
CASSEEDPSIYEQYF
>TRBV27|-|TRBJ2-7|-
TGTGCCAGCTCAGTCATTGGTAACGAGCAGTACTTC
CASSVIGNEQYF
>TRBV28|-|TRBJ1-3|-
TGTGCCAGCAGTTTACAGGGGCGTGGAAACACCATATATTTT
CASSLQGRGNTIYF
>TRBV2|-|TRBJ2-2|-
TGTGCCAGCACCTGGACCTCGGGGAACGCGAACACCGGGGAGCTGTTTTTT
CASTWTSGNANTGELFF